This is a list of T cell receptor beta chains from one sample in a study of blood T cells in healthy people across ages. TCRdb ran MiXCR on the 5' RACE reads and lists one entry per CDR3 protein. The data contain roughly 800,000 distinct CDR3 sequences, roughly 64% of them singletons. What was sequenced was blood. Source of these receptors: a young man in good health. The CDR3 runs from the conserved cysteine through the conserved F or W. Each record gives: clone size, J gene, D gene, V gene, CDR3 protein, CDR3 DNA. The D gene is left open where the match is weak. Clone size is shown for a subset of rows, as once, few, many or a class of expanded clone.

>-|TRBJ2-7|-|TRBV7-3
CACSSMMGDEQYF
TGTGCCTGCAGCTCAATGATGGGGGACGAGCAGTACTTC
>-|TRBJ2-3|-|TRBV12-3/TRBV12-4
CASTTSAGTQYF
TGTGCCAGCACCACCTCTGCGGGTACGCAGTATTTT
>-|TRBJ2-3|TRBD1|TRBV28
CASIGGTGWGTDTQYF
TGTGCCAGCATTGGGGGGACAGGATGGGGCACAGATACGCAGTATTTT
>few|TRBJ2-7|-|TRBV6-5
CASSDSGADEQYF
TGTGCCAGCAGTGACTCTGGAGCGGATGAGCAGTACTTC
>-|TRBJ2-3|TRBD1|TRBV28
CASSQGDRGTQYF
TGTGCCAGCAGTCAGGGCGACAGGGGTACGCAGTATTTT
>many|TRBJ2-1|TRBD1|TRBV5-1
CASSPTGTGYNNEQFF
TGCGCCAGCAGCCCGACCGGGACAGGGTATAACAATGAGCAGTTCTTC
>few|TRBJ2-3|TRBD2|TRBV12-3/TRBV12-4
CASRNPSRWREDGDTQYF
TGTGCCAGCAGGAACCCCTCTAGATGGCGGGAGGATGGAGATACGCAGTATTTT
>-|TRBJ1-2|-|TRBV20-1
CSAPTISYGYTF
TGCAGTGCGCCCACAATTTCCTATGGCTACACCTTC
>few|TRBJ2-3|-|TRBV4-3
CASSQGPHTDTQYF
TGCGCCAGCAGCCAGGGTCCCCACACAGATACGCAGTATTTT
>once|TRBJ1-1|-|TRBV5-6
CASSPDSNTEAFF
TGTGCCAGCAGCCCGGACTCGAACACTGAAGCTTTCTTT
>-|TRBJ2-7|-|TRBV7-9
CASSSAGTVYEQYF
TGTGCCAGCAGCTCAGCCGGGACGGTCTACGAGCAGTACTTC
>-|TRBJ1-1|TRBD1|TRBV29-1
CSAVNRGHGEAFF
TGCAGCGCTGTCAACAGGGGGCACGGTGAAGCTTTCTTT
>-|TRBJ2-7|TRBD1|TRBV18
CASSLRTGPEQYF
TGTGCCAGCTCACTCCGGACAGGGCCCGAGCAGTACTTC
>-|TRBJ2-1|TRBD2|TRBV30
CAWSPGLAGGKQDPEQFF
TGTGCCTGGAGCCCCGGACTAGCGGGGGGGAAACAAGATCCTGAGCAGTTCTTC
>-|TRBJ2-1|-|TRBV5-1
CASSPDPRNEQFF
TGCGCCAGCAGCCCCGACCCCCGGAATGAGCAGTTCTTC
>-|TRBJ1-5|TRBD1|TRBV6-6
CASKKRDSSQPQHF
TGTGCCAGCAAAAAACGGGACAGCTCTCAGCCCCAGCATTTT
>-|TRBJ1-5|-|TRBV6-6
CASRYSLNQPQHF
TGTGCCAGCCGTTACAGTCTCAATCAGCCCCAGCATTTT
>-|TRBJ2-4|-|TRBV7-8
CASSLRFRSDSGGKNIQYF
TGTGCCAGCAGCTTAAGGTTTAGATCCGACTCCGGGGGCAAAAACATTCAGTACTTC
>-|TRBJ2-7|-|TRBV4-3
CASSQEVGSYEQYF
TGCGCCAGCAGCCAAGAGGTCGGCTCCTACGAGCAGTACTTC
>-|TRBJ2-5|TRBD1|TRBV13
CASSLGLGQGLETQYF
TGTGCCAGCAGCTTAGGCCTAGGACAGGGATTGGAGACCCAGTACTTC
>-|TRBJ2-7|-|TRBV7-2
CASSLTISPYEQYF
TGTGCCAGCAGCTTGACAATCAGTCCCTACGAGCAGTACTTC
>few|TRBJ2-3|TRBD1|TRBV28
CASSYYGTGGSTDTQYF
TGTGCCAGCAGCTATTACGGGACAGGGGGTAGCACAGATACGCAGTATTTT
>-|TRBJ2-7|-|TRBV7-8
CASLPGQSYEQYF
TGTGCCAGCCTTCCCGGACAGAGCTACGAGCAGTACTTC
>few|TRBJ2-7|-|TRBV7-9
CASSQNKGSYEQYF
TGTGCCAGCAGCCAAAACAAGGGGTCCTACGAGCAGTACTTC
>-|TRBJ2-7|TRBD1|TRBV6-5
CASRKDRSSYNEQYF
TGTGCCAGCAGAAAGGACAGGAGCTCCTACAATGAGCAGTACTTC
>-|TRBJ1-1|-|TRBV10-2
CASRGSGTEAFF
TGCGCCAGCAGGGGTTCCGGCACTGAAGCTTTCTTT
>few|TRBJ2-4|-|TRBV4-3
CASSHQILGGQGRNIQYF
TGCGCCAGCAGCCATCAAATTCTTGGCGGGCAGGGGAGAAACATTCAGTACTTC
>-|TRBJ2-7|TRBD1|TRBV11-1
CASSDRDRGARYF
TGTGCCAGCAGCGACCGGGACAGGGGAGCGCGGTACTTC
>few|TRBJ2-1|-|TRBV10-3
CAIKGSSYNEQFF
TGTGCCATCAAGGGGAGTTCCTACAATGAGCAGTTCTTC
>-|TRBJ2-1|TRBD2|TRBV20-1
CSARRATARLAHNEQFF
TGCAGTGCTAGGAGGGCGACAGCGAGACTAGCACACAATGAGCAGTTCTTC
>-|TRBJ2-7|-|TRBV12-3/TRBV12-4
CASSFPGLYEQYF
TGTGCCAGCAGTTTTCCGGGGCTCTACGAGCAGTACTTC